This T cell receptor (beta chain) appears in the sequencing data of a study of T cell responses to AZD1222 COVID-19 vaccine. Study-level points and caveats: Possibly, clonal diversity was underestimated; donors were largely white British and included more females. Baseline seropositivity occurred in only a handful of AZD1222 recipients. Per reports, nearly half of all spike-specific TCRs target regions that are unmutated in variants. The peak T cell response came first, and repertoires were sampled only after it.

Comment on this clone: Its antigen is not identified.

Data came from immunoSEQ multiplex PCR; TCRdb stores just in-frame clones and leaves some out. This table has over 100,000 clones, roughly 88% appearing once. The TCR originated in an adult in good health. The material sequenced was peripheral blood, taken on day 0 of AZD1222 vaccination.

The CDR3 region is CATRGGLAGVRTDTQYF. CDR3 nucleotide sequence: TGTGCCACCCGAGGGGGACTAGCGGGGGTAAGGACAGATACGCAGTATTTT. The chain combines TRBV2 with TRBJ2-3, with 14 positions matching TRBD2. The trim removed 10 bases at V and 3 bases at J, leaving 12 bases unmatched. The V gene's germline CDR1 is SNHLY and CDR2 FYNNEI. The length of the CDR3 is 17 residues.